This paragraph reports one TCR beta chain. This clone was seen a few times. Its recognized antigen is unknown. No qualities accompany the bases; no much larger clone lies one base away. Collaborating institutions collected whole blood in K2EDTA tubes following their own protocols. For TCRbeta analysis, collaborator samples were shipped as frozen whole blood, as isolated PBMCs, or as DNA extracted from either sample type. The sample comes from a study of blood T cell repertoires in COVID-19 (dated by TCRdb to 2020 to 2022). The study in broad terms: Collaborator samples came from the United States, Italy and Spain and covered acute and convalescent phases of COVID-19. The material from the prospective study consisted of cDNA or gDNA derived from T cells, B-cell-depleted T cells, or PBMCs. Subjects who had been exposed to COVID-19, were actively infected with it, or had recovered from it provided the deeply sampled blood TCRbeta repertoires that made up the dataset. The repertoires were made available in a free public database intended to serve as a resource for research on the immune response to SARS-CoV-2. The samples were drawn from the first 160 participants of the ongoing ImmuneRACE study and from 950 to 1,500 subjects provided by 6 global collaborators. A de-identified subject ID, COVID-19 status, age in years and sex were almost always included in the sample metadata. Where available, HLA class I and class II types were taken from metadata supplied by the sample provider and were not determined by assay-based typing.

TCRbeta CDR3 regions were amplified from genomic DNA by means of the immunoSEQ Assay, a bias-controlled multiplex PCR. From the authors' description of their analysis: Within the assay, amplification of reference gene primers was used to estimate how many nucleated cells each sample contained. To quantify the absolute abundance of each unique TCRbeta CDR3 rearrangement, sequence reads were collapsed and filtered. For each sample, productive Simpson clonality was calculated by taking the square root of Simpson's diversity index across productive rearrangements. In its TCRdb copy, this immuneACCESS table keeps in-frame sequences only and misses some clones. Where compared with another copy, unresolved V genes explain less than half of these, and the others have no known cause. D and trimming were read from the DNA, whereas the V and J calls and clone size are those reported in that table. This sample lists around 40,000 clones; around 93% were detected once. The ten top clones hold 15% to 19% of the sample.

General findings and caveats noted by the study authors: Clinical and demographic metadata were provided uncurated, with the amount varying by source and participant.

The receptor was derived from a woman in her thirties in a cohort sampled during active COVID-19. The source material was peripheral blood.

Here the CDR3 is given as CATSDPTWEGSQPQHF. Here is the DNA: TGTGCCACCAGTGATCCCACCTGGGAGGGGAGTCAGCCCCAGCATTTT. The chain uses TRBV24-1 and TRBJ1-5; the D gene is perhaps TRBD1, on 5 matching bases. The germline ends are 17 bases apart after V is trimmed by 3 bases and J by 6 bases. From the cysteine through the phenylalanine, the CDR3 covers 16 amino acids. Only the CDR3 portion is preserved as DNA: 48 bases, with reading frame beginning at the first base. The germline V gene encodes CDR1 KGHDR and CDR2 SFDVKD.